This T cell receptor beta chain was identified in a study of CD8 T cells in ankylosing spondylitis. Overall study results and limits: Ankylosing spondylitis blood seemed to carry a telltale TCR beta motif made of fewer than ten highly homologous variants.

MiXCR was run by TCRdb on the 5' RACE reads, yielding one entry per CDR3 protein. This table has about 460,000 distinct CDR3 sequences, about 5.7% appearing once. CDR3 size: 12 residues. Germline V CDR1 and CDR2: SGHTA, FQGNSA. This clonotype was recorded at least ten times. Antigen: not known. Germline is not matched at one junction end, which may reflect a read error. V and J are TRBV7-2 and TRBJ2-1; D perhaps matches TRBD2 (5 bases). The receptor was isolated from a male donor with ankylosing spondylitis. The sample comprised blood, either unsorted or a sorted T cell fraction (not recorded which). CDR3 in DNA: TGTGCCAGCAGCCCTTATGGACTCCACGGGGTCTTC. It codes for CASSPYGLHGVF.